Listed here is a single TCR beta chain. The target of this receptor is not known. One base away there is no much larger clone; base qualities are not given. CDR1 and CDR2 were assigned from the germline V gene as SGHRS and YFSETQ. After removal of 3 bases from V and 3 bases from J, the junction retains 4 bases not matched to a gene. Its CDR3 holds 17 amino acids, cysteine through phenylalanine. Solely the CDR3 DNA is kept, with 51 bases framed from the first base. This sample was taken from a study of CD8+ T cells in alopecia areata (dated by TCRdb to 2017 to 2018). Turning to the overall study: The treated patients took part in an open-label pilot trial in which moderate-to-severe alopecia areata was treated with oral tofacitinib at 5 to 10 mg twice daily. Biopsies were taken from tofacitinib-treated patients at baseline and at 4 and 24 weeks of treatment, and a later scalp biopsy was taken in several of the tofacitinib-treated patients. For the treated patients, the SALT score, which quantifies what percentage of scalp surface area is affected, served as the measure of disease severity. On the human side, TCRbeta sequencing was run on scalp tissue and on sorted CD4+ and CD8+ peripheral blood T cells from healthy controls and from alopecia areata patients with either patchy or totalis/universalis disease. High-throughput TCRbeta sequencing was used to examine T cell clonal expansion in alopecia areata in both the C3H/HeJ mouse model and human patients. RNA was obtained with the PAXgene miRNA kit for fixed scalp, the miRNeasy kit for PBMCs, and the RNeasy kit for mouse skin. Tofacitinib was given for 6 to 18 months, followed by 6 months of follow-up off drug to assess delayed response and recurrence. TCRbeta CDR3 regions were amplified by immunoSEQ multiplex PCR with 35 Vbeta forward and 13 Jbeta reverse primers. Clonality in the scalp was compared among normal scalp (n=4), patchy alopecia areata scalp (n=8), and alopecia totalis/universalis scalp (n=8).

Overall results and qualifications from the work: Compared with normal scalp, lesional scalp, particularly in alopecia totalis/universalis, had higher clonality and more expanded CD8+ clones, which suggests antigenic drive. Unlike mouse skin, which is dominated by gammadelta T cells, normal human skin has resident alphabeta T cells that are also sequenced, and this complicates analysis of the scalp TCR repertoire. During tofacitinib treatment, many expanded lesional clones stuck around in both scalp and blood, and this persistence may partly explain why relapse happens after treatment is stopped. Shared TCR sequences between patients were less evident than in mice, which may be partly attributable to HLA diversity in the patient population. Tofacitinib significantly lowered scalp clonality and the number of expanded CD8+ clones among the top 100 scalp clones. The treated cohort was small, with a single nonresponder, so links between baseline CD8+ expansion and response need larger studies.

What this sample's time point label stands for: about 25 weeks on oral tofacitinib. This sample's treatment or condition label indicates: oral pan-JAK inhibitor, 5-10 mg twice daily. Peripheral blood and lesional scalp punch biopsies were obtained from patients with alopecia areata. PBMCs were separated by density centrifugation and stained for CD3, CD4 and CD8, after which CD4+ and CD8+ T cells were sorted on a FACSAria. The library was built by means of the immunoSEQ multiplex PCR assay. For TCR sequencing, RNA was extracted from every sample and reverse transcribed into cDNA to serve as template. First-strand cDNA was synthesized with SuperScript III using a 2:1 mix of oligo-dT and random hexamers. A synthetic immune receptor repertoire was used to assess amplification bias, and residual bias was removed computationally. From the authors' description of their analysis: Raw reads were preprocessed to remove errors, and CDR3 was defined according to IMGT conventions as the region from the conserved cysteine to phenylalanine. To get clonality, Shannon entropy was normalized by log2 of the number of productive unique TCRs and the result was subtracted from 1. Scalp TCRbeta sequences were cross-referenced with sorted blood CD4 and CD8 repertoires so that the CD4 or CD8 identity of scalp clones could be inferred. The source is immuneACCESS, and TCRdb retained only in-frame sequences with V and J called. Part of the clones is not carried over; for the studies checked, unresolved V genes explain less than half of this, and the remainder is unexplained. D and trimming come from the DNA, and the V and J calls and clone size come from that table. Recorded for this sample are 150,000 to 250,000 clones; more than 45% of them occurred a single time. The top ten clones comprise approximately 5.1% of the sample.

The V and J segments used are TRBV5-1 and TRBJ2-3; 16 nucleotides in the junction match TRBD2. This receptor was identified in a human donor with alopecia areata. Sample: CD4+ T cells sorted from blood, taken at week 24, from a patient treated with tofacitinib. This receptor has the CDR3 CASSSGLAGGPTDTQYF. DNA sequence: TGCGCCAGCAGCTCGGGACTAGCGGGAGGGCCGACAGATACGCAGTATTTT.